At least ten counts were recorded for the clone carrying this T cell receptor (beta chain). Unsorted libraries came from 2 million PBMCs stored at -80 °C. This specimen belongs to a study of neurological immune-mediated disorders. Germline V gives CDR1 SGHRS, CDR2 YFSETQ. This CDR3 has 16 residues. The J segment lost 3 bases and the V segment lost 4 bases, leaving 10 bases of the junction unmatched. The cDNA was generated by 5'RACE with 10-nucleotide random UMIs. Every sequencing run gave over 190 million TCR-beta sequences, taken from 15-18 subjects. One entry per CDR3 protein results from TCRdb running MiXCR on the 5' RACE reads. The sample carries 26,000 or so distinct CDR3 sequences, less than 15% recorded once.

The specimen was PBMCs. This chain links TRBV5-1 with TRBJ1-1; 9 bases align to TRBD1. The sequence came from a man in his 60s in good health. CDR3: CASSGGTGSSDTEAFF. CDR3 nucleotide sequence: TGCGCCAGCAGCGGGGGGACAGGGAGTTCGGACACTGAAGCTTTCTTT.